The source of this T cell receptor (beta chain) is a study of T-cell memory formation after mild COVID-19. TCRdb recomputed calls from the 5' RACE reads with MiXCR, one row per CDR3 protein. The sample has about 390,000 distinct CDR3 sequences; roughly 15% are singletons. V was pared by 5 bases and J by 1 base, with 13 bases between. The CDR3 sequence is 15 residues long. Germline CDR1 reads SGHRS; CDR2 reads YFSETQ. The rearrangement links TRBV5-1 to TRBJ2-1; unclear D gene. The receptor comes from a man between 18 and 35 years old who had mild COVID-19 (a few samples of this study predate the infection). Cell type and time point are not known. The sequenced sample consisted of PBMCs or a T cell subset sorted from them (not recorded which). CDR3 in amino acids: CASSPHTISYNEQFF. CDR3 DNA: TGCGCCAGCAGTCCCCACACCATTTCCTACAATGAGCAGTTCTTC.